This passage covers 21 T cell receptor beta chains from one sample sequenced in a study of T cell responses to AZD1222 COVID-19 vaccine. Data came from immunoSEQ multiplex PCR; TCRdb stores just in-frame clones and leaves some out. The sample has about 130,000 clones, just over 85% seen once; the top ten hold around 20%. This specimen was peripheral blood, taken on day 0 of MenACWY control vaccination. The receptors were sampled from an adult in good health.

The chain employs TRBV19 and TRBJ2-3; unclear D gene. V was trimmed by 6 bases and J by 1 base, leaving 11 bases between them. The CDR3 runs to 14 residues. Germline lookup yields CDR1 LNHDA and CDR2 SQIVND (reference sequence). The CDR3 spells CASSATLGTDTQYF. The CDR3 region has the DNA TGTGCCAGTAGCGCTACCTTGGGCACAGATACGCAGTATTTT.

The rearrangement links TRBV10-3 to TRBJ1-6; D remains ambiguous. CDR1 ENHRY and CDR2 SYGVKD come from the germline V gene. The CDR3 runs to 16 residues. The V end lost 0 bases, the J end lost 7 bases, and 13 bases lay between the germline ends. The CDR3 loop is CAISESNQSGNSPLHF. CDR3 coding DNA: TGTGCCATCAGTGAGTCGAACCAGTCCGGAAATTCACCCCTCCACTTT.

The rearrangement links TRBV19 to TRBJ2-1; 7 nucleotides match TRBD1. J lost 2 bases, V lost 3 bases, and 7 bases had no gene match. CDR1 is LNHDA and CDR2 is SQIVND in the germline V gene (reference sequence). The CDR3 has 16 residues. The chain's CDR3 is CASSIRRTGTYNEQFF. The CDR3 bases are TGTGCCAGTAGTATTCGCCGGACAGGTACCTACAATGAGCAGTTCTTC.

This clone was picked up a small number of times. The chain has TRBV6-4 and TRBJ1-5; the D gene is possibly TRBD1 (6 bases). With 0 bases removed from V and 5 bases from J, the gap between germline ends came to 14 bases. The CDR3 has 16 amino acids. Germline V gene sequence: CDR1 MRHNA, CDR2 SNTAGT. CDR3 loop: CASSDSLGGADQPQHF. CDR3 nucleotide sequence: TGTGCCAGCAGTGACTCGCTCGGGGGCGCAGATCAGCCCCAGCATTTT.

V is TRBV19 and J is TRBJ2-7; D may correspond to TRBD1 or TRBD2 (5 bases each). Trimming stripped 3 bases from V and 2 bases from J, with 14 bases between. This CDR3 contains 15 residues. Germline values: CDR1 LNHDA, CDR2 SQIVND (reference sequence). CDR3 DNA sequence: TGTGCCAGTAGTATCGAGCGGAGAGGGGCCTACGAGCAGTACTTC. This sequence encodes CASSIERRGAYEQYF.

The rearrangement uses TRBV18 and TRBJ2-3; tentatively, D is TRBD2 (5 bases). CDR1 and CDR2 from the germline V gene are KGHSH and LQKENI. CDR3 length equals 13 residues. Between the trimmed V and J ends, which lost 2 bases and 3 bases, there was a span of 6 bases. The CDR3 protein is CASSPGGTDTQYF. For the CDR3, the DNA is TGTGCCAGCTCACCAGGCGGGACAGATACGCAGTATTTT.

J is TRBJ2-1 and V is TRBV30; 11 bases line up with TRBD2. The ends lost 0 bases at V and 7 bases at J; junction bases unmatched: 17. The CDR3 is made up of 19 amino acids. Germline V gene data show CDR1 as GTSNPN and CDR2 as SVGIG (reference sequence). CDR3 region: CAWSVLASGRPRLGNEQFF. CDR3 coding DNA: TGTGCCTGGAGTGTACTCGCTAGCGGGAGGCCTCGTTTGGGGAATGAGCAGTTCTTC. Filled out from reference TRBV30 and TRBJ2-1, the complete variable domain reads SQTIHQWPATLVQPVGSPLSLECTVEGTSNPNLYWYRQAAGRGLQLLFYSVGIGQISSEVPQNLSASRPQDRQFILSSKKLLLSDSGFYLCAWSVLASGRPRLGNEQFFGPGTRLTVL.

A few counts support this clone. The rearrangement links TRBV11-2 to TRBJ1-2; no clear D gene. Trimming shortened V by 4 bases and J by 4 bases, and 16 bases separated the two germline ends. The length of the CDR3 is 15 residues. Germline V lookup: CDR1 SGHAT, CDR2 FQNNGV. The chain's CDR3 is CASSSSGRTLYGYTF. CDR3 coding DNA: TGTGCCAGCAGCTCTTCAGGACGGACCCTCTATGGCTACACCTTC.

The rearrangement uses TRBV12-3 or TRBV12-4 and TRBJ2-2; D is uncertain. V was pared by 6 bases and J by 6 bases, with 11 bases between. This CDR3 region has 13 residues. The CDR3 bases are TGTGCCAGCAGCGCTATAGCTTCCGGGGAGCTGTTTTTT. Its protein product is CASSAIASGELFF.

The CDR3 region is CASSLLGHLAGQFF. The CDR3 region has the DNA TGTGCCAGCAGTTTGCTGGGGCACCTTGCGGGGCAGTTCTTC. The J gene is TRBJ2-1, the V gene TRBV28; D might be TRBD1 or TRBD2, each matching 5 bases. The length of the CDR3 is 14 residues. Germline-derived CDR1 and CDR2 are MDHEN and SYDVKM. Trimming took off 3 bases at V and 12 bases at J, with 18 bases between the two ends.

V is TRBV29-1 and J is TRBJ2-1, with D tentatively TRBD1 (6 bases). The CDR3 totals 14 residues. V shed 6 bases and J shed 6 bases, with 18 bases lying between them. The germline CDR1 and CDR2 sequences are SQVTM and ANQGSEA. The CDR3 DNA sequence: TGCAGCGTAAGGGGTCAGGGGCCCGTCAATGAGCAGTTCTTC. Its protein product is CSVRGQGPVNEQFF.

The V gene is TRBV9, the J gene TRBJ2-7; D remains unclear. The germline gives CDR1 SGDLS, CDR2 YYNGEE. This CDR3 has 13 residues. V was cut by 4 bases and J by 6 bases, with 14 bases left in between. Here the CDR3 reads CASSPSQAGEQYF. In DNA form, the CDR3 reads TGTGCCAGCAGCCCCTCGCAGGCTGGCGAGCAGTACTTC.

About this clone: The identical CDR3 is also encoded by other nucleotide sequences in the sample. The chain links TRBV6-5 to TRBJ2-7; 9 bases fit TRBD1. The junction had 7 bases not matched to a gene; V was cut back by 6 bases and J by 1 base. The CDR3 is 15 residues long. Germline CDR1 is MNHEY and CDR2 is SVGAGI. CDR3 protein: CASSSSGTGSYEQYF. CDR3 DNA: TGTGCCAGCAGCTCCTCCGGGACAGGGTCCTACGAGCAGTACTTC.

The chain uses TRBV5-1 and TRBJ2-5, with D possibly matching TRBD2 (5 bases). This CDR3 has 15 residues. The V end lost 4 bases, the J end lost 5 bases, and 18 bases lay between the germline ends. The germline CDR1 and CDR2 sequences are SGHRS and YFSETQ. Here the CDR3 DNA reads TGCGCCAGCAGCCTCGTCCAGGCTCGAGGGGAGACCCAGTACTTC. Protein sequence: CASSLVQARGETQYF.

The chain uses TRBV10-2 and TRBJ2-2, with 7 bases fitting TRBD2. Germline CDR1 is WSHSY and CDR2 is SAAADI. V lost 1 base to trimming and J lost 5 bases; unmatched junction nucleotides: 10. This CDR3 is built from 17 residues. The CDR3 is CASSEWGGRPGTGELFF. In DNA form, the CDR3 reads TGCGCCAGCAGTGAGTGGGGAGGGAGGCCGGGGACCGGGGAGCTGTTTTTT.

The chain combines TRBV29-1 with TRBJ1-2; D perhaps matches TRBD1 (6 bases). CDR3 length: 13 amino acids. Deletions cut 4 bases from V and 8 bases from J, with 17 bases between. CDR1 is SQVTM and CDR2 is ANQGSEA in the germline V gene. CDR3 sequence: CSVVLQGYFGYTF. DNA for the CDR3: TGCAGCGTTGTACTACAGGGATATTTCGGCTACACCTTC. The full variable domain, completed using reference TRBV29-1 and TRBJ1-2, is SAVISQKPSRDICQRGTSLTIQCQVDSQVTMMFWYRQQPGQSLTLIATANQGSEATYESGFVIDKFPISRPNLTFSTLTVSNMSPEDSSIYLCSVVLQGYFGYTFGSGTRLTVV.

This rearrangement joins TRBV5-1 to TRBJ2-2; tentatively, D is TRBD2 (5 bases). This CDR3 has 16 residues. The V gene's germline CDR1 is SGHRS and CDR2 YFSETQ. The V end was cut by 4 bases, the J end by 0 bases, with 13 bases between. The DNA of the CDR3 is TGCGCCAGCAGCCCCAGCGGAACGGCGAACACCGGGGAGCTGTTTTTT. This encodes CASSPSGTANTGELFF.

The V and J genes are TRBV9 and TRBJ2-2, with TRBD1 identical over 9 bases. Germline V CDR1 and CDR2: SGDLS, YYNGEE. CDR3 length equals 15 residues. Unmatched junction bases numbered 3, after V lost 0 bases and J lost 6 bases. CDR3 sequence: CASSVGDRAAGELFF. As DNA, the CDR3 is TGTGCCAGCAGCGTAGGGGACAGGGCCGCCGGGGAGCTGTTTTTT.

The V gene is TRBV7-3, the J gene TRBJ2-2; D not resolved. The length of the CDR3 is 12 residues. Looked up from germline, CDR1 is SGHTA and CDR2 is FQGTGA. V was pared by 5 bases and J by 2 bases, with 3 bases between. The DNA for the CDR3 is TGTGCCAGCAGCACAAACACCGGGGAGCTGTTTTTT. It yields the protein CASSTNTGELFF. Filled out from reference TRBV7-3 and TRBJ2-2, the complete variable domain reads GAGVSQTPSNKVTEKGKYVELRCDPISGHTALYWYRQSLGQGPEFLIYFQGTGAADDSGLPNDRFFAVRPEGSVSTLKIQRTERGDSAVYLCASSTNTGELFFGEGSRLTVL.

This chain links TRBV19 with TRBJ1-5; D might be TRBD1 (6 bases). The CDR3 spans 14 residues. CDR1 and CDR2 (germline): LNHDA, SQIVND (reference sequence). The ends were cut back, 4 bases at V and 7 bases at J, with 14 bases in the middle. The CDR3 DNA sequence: TGTGCCAGTAGTAGCACAGGGAATCGGCAGCCCCAGCATTTT. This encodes CASSSTGNRQPQHF.

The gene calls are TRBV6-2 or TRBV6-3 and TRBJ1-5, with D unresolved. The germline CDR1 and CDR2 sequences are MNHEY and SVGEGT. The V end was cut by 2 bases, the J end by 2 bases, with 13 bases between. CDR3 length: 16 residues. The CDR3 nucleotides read TGTGCCAGCAGTTACCCGGACCGAAGCGGCAATCAGCCCCAGCATTTT. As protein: CASSYPDRSGNQPQHF.